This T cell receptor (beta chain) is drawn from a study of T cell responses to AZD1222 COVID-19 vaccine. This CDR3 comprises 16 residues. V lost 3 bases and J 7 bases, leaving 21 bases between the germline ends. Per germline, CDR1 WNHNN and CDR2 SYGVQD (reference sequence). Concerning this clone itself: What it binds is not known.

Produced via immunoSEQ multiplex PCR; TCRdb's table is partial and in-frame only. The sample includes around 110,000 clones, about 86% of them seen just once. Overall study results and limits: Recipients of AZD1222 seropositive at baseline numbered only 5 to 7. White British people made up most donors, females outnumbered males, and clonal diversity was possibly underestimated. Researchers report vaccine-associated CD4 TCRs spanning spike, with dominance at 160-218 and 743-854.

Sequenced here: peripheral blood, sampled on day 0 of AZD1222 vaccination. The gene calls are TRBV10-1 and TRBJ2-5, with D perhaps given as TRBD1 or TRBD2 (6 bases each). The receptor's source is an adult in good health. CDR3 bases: TGCGCCAGCAGTGATCCCGCGGAGCGGGCACAGGGGACCCAGTACTTC. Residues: CASSDPAERAQGTQYF.